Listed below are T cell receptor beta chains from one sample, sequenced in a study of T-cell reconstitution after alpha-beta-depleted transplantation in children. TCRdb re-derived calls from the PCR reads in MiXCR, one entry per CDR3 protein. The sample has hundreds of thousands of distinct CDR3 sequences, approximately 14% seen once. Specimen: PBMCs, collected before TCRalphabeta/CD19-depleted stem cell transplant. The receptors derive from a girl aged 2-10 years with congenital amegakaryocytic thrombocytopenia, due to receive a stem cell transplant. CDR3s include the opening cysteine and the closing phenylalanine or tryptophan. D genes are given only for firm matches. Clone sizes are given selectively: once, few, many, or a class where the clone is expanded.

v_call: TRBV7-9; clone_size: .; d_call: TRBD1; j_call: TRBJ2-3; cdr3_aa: CASSPYPGQGTDTQYF; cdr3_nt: TGTGCCAGCAGCCCCTATCCGGGACAGGGCACAGATACGCAGTATTTT
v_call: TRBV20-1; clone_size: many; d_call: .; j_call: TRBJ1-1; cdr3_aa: CSASAGALNTEAFF; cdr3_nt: TGCAGTGCTAGTGCCGGGGCTCTGAACACTGAAGCTTTCTTT
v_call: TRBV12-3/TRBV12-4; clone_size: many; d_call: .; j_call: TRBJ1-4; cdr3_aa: CASSPGAINEKLFF; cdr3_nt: TGTGCCAGCAGTCCCGGGGCGATTAATGAAAAACTGTTTTTT
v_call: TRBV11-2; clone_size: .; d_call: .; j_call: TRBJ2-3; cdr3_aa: CASYGRSSTDTQYF; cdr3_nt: TGTGCCAGCTACGGACGGAGCTCGACAGATACGCAGTATTTT
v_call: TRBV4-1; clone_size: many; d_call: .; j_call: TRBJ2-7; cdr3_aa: CASSHPGDSSYEQYF; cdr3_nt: TGCGCCAGCAGCCATCCCGGGGACTCCTCCTACGAGCAGTACTTC
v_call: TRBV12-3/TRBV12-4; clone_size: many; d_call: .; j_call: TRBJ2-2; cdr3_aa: CASSLAPGSDAGELFF; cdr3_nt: TGTGCCAGCAGTTTGGCTCCCGGGAGTGATGCCGGGGAGCTGTTTTTT
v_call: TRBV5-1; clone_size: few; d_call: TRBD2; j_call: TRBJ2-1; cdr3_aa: CASSSGLAGPRNEQFF; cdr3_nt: TGCGCCAGCAGCTCGGGACTAGCGGGGCCTCGGAATGAGCAGTTCTTC
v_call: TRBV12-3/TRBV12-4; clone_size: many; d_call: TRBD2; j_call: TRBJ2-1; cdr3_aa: CASSPPWEGQFF; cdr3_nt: TGTGCCAGCAGCCCCCCTTGGGAGGGGCAGTTCTTC
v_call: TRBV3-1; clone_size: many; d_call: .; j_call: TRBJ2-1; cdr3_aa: CASSQVYEQFF; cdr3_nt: TGTGCCAGCAGCCAAGTGTATGAGCAGTTCTTC
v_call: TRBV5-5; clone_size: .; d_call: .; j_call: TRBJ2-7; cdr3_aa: CASSSSEIEQYF; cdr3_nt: TGTGCCAGCAGCTCATCCGAGATCGAGCAGTACTTC
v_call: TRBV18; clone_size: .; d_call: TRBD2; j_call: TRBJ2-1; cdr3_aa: CASSPSGGLTYNEQFF; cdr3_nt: TGTGCCAGCTCACCATCGGGGGGTCTCACCTACAATGAGCAGTTCTTC
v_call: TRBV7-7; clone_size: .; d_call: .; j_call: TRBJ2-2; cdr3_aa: CASRQRNTGELFF; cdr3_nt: TGTGCCAGCAGACAGAGAAACACCGGGGAGCTGTTTTTT
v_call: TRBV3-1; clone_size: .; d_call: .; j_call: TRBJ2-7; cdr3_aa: CATSQEFNEATGTSPYEQYF; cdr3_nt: TGTGCCACCAGCCAAGAATTTAATGAGGCTACAGGGACCTCCCCCTACGAGCAGTACTTC
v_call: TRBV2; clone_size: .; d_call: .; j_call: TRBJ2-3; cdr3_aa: CASSEQGGASTDTQYF; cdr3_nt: TGTGCCAGCAGTGAACAGGGGGGTGCTAGCACAGATACGCAGTATTTT
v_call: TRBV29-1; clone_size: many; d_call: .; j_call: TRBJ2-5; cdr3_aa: CSVEDLLETQYF; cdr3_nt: TGCAGCGTTGAAGATCTTTTAGAGACCCAGTACTTC
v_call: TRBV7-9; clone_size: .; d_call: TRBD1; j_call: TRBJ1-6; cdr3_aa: CASSEGQGYSPLHF; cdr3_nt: TGTGCCAGCAGCGAAGGACAGGGGTATTCACCCCTCCACTTT
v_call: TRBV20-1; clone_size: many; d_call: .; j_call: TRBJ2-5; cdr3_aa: CSASGSGYQETQYF; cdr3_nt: TGCAGTGCTAGCGGGAGTGGATACCAAGAGACCCAGTACTTC
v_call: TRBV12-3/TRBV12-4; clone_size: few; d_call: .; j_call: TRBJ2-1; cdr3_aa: CASSPDPKQFF; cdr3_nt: TGTGCCAGCAGTCCTGACCCAAAGCAGTTCTTC
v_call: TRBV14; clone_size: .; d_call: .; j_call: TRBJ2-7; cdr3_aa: CASSQDQDYEQYF; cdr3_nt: TGTGCCAGCAGCCAAGATCAGGACTACGAGCAGTACTTC
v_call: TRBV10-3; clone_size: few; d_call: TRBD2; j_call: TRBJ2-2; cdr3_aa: CAISGGLAGTGELFF; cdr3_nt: TGTGCCATCAGTGGGGGACTAGCGGGAACCGGGGAGCTGTTTTTT
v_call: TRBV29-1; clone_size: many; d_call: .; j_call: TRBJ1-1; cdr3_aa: CSALNTEAFF; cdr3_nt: TGCAGCGCCTTGAACACTGAAGCTTTCTTT
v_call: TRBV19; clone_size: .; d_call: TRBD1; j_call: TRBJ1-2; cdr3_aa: CASSTLDLSGQTNYGYTF; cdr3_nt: TGTGCCAGTAGTACCTTAGACCTTTCGGGACAGACTAACTATGGCTACACCTTC
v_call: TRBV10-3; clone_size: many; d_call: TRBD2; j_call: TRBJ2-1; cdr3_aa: CAISVPGGLPNEQFF; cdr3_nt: TGTGCCATCAGTGTTCCGGGAGGTCTTCCCAATGAGCAGTTCTTC
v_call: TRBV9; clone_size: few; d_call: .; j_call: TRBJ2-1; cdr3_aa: CASSVAGVTYNEQFF; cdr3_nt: TGTGCCAGCAGCGTGGCAGGGGTTACCTACAATGAGCAGTTCTTC